This T cell receptor (beta chain) was found in a study of T cell responses to AZD1222 COVID-19 vaccine. General study results and limits: Every sample of the repertoires postdated the peak T cell response. The study reported that nearly half of spike-specific TCRs target unmutated variant regions.

Assay used: immunoSEQ multiplex PCR; TCRdb lists only in-frame clones, some missing. This repertoire shows approximately 130,000 clones, 89% found once; its top ten account for approximately 8.8%. Germline assignment: CDR1 SGHRS and CDR2 YFSETQ. With V trimmed by 4 bases and J by 6 bases, 6 bases remained unmatched. CDR3 length: 14 residues. On this clone itself: What it binds is not known.

The TCR sequence derives from an adult who received the AZD1222 COVID-19 vaccine. V usage is TRBV5-1 and J usage is TRBJ1-2, with TRBD1 identical over 10 bases. The sequenced sample was peripheral blood, obtained 28 days after the second AZD1222 dose. Here the CDR3 DNA reads TGCGCCAGCAGCGGGGGGACAGGGGTCGATGGCTACACCTTC. As protein: CASSGGTGVDGYTF.